These T cell receptor beta chains were read from a single sample in a study of blood T cells in healthy people across ages. A single record per CDR3 protein comes from TCRdb applying MiXCR to the 5' RACE reads. The table has around 1.7 million distinct CDR3 sequences, 25% to 30% seen once. The specimen was blood. Every receptor here comes from a woman in her 30s in good health. CDR3s include the opening cysteine and the closing phenylalanine or tryptophan. D genes are given only for firm matches. The size field is filled for only some rows; it gives once, few, many or a size class.

clone size	J gene	CDR3 length	D gene	V gene	CDR3 DNA	CDR3 protein
.	TRBJ2-1	14	.	TRBV12-3/TRBV12-4	TGTGCCAGCAGTTTAGCGGGGGTTGGGGGTGAGCAGTTCTTC	CASSLAGVGGEQFF
.	TRBJ2-7	15	.	TRBV20-1	TGCAGTGCTAGAGGGGCGTCAACGGGAGTACGGGAGCAGTACTTC	CSARGASTGVREQYF
.	TRBJ2-3	14	TRBD2	TRBV7-2	TGTGCCAGCAGCCGCGGGGGGGGGATAGATACGCAGTATTTT	CASSRGGGIDTQYF
.	TRBJ1-1	14	.	TRBV20-1	TGCAGTGCTAGAGACCAACCTCGCCGCACTGAAGCTTTCTTT	CSARDQPRRTEAFF
.	TRBJ2-3	16	.	TRBV9	TGTGCTAGCAGCGGTCCCCGGGACGGACCCACAGATACGCAGTATTTT	CASSGPRDGPTDTQYF
once	TRBJ2-5	16	TRBD2	TRBV7-9	TGTGCCAGCAGCTTTCTCTCGGGAGGGCCTGGGGAGACCCAGTACTTC	CASSFLSGGPGETQYF
once	TRBJ2-7	16	TRBD2	TRBV4-2	TGTGCCAGCAGCCAAGACTCCGGGGGGGCCAGCGAAGAGCAGTACTTC	CASSQDSGGASEEQYF
.	TRBJ2-3	13	.	TRBV7-2	TGTGCCACTCAGGGGTCGCGGGCAGATACGCAGTATTTT	CATQGSRADTQYF
.	TRBJ1-2	14	TRBD1	TRBV20-1	TGCAGTGCTAGAGACACGACAGGACAGGCTTACTACACCTTC	CSARDTTGQAYYTF
.	TRBJ2-2	13	.	TRBV3-1	TGTGCCAGCAGCCAGCCCCGCGGCGGGGAGCTGTTTTTT	CASSQPRGGELFF
many	TRBJ1-6	14	TRBD1	TRBV12-3/TRBV12-4	TGTGCCAGCAGCCGGGACAGGGGGAATTCACCCCTCCACTTT	CASSRDRGNSPLHF
.	TRBJ2-6	15	TRBD2	TRBV27	TGTGCCAGCAGTCCCGGGGGGGCTGGGGCCAACATCCTGACTTTC	CASSPGGAGANILTF
.	TRBJ2-5	14	.	TRBV9	TGTGCCAGCAGCGCCCCCGGGACAAAAGAGACCCAGTACTTC	CASSAPGTKETQYF
many	TRBJ2-1	11	.	TRBV5-6	TGTGCCAGCAGCTTGTCCGCGTTGACGTTCTTC	CASSLSALTFF
many	TRBJ2-1	11	.	TRBV6-6	TGTGCCAGCAGTGGCCTAAATGAGCAGTTCTTC	CASSGLNEQFF